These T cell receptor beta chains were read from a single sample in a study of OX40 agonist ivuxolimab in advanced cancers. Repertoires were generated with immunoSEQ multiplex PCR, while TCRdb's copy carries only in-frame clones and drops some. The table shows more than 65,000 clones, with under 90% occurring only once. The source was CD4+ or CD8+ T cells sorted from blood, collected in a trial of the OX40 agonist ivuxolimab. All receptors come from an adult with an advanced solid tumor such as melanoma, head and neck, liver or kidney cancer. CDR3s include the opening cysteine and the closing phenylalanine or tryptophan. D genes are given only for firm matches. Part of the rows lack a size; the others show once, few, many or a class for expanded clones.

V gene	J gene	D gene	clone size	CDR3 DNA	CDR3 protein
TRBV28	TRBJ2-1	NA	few	TGTGCCAGCAGATTAGCGTTGGGGGATTACAATGAGCAGTTCTTC	CASRLALGDYNEQFF
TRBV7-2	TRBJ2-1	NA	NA	TGTGCCAGCAGGCTCACAGGGAGCTCCTACAATGAGCAGTTCTTC	CASRLTGSSYNEQFF
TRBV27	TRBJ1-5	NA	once	TGTGCCAGCAGCCGGCTACTCCCCCTTGTTACAGGCGGGGGGGCCCGGCCCCAGCATTTT	CASSRLLPLVTGGGARPQHF
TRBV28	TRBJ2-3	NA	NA	TGTGCCAGCGTGGGCCTCACAGATACGCAGTATTTT	CASVGLTDTQYF
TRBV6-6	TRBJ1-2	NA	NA	TGTGCCAGCAGTTACGTGGGGGAGGGCTATGGCTACACCTTC	CASSYVGEGYGYTF
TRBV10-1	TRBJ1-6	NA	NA	TGCGCCAGCACCCGGGGAGTTTCCAATTCACCCCTCCACTTT	CASTRGVSNSPLHF
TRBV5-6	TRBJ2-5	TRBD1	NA	TGTGCCAGCAGCTTGGGGACAGGGATCCAAGAGACCCAGTACTTC	CASSLGTGIQETQYF
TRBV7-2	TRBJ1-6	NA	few	TGTGCCAGCAGCCACAGGGAAGGTAATTCACCCCTCCACTTT	CASSHREGNSPLHF
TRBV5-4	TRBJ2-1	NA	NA	TGTGCCAGCAGCCCCGGTGGGGCGAGCTCCTACAATGAGCAGTTCTTC	CASSPGGASSYNEQFF
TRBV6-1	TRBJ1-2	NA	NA	TGTGCCAGCAGTGATGTGGGGGAGGGCTATGGCTACACCTTC	CASSDVGEGYGYTF
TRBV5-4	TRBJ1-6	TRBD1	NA	TGTGCCAGCAGCCTACTAGGACAGGGAGATAATTCACCCCTCCACTTT	CASSLLGQGDNSPLHF
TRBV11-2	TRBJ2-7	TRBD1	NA	TGTGCCAGCCGCTCTTACAGGGGCCACGAGCAGTACTTC	CASRSYRGHEQYF
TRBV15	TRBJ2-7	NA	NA	TGTGCCACCAGCAGAGATATTGAGGGCTCCTACGAGCAGTACTTC	CATSRDIEGSYEQYF
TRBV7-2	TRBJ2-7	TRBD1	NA	TGTGCCAGCAGCTCGACAGGGGGCGTAGTTTACGAGCAGTACTTC	CASSSTGGVVYEQYF
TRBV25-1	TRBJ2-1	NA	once	TGTGCCAGCAGTGAGGTCTCTAGCGGAGGGAGGGGGAATGAGCAGTTCTTC	CASSEVSSGGRGNEQFF
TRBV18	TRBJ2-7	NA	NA	TGTGCCAGCTCACCGGCCGGGACATCCAGCTACGAGCAGTACTTC	CASSPAGTSSYEQYF
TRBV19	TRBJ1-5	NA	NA	TGTGCCAGTAGGGATTGGAGGGCTAGCAATCAGCCCCAGCATTTT	CASRDWRASNQPQHF
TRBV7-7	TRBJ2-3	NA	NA	TGTGCTAGCAGCCAGGGGTTCGGGTCAGATACGCAGTATTTT	CASSQGFGSDTQYF
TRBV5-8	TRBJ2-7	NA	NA	TGTGCCAGCAGCTTAGGGCTAACAGGGAGCATATACGAGCAGTACTTC	CASSLGLTGSIYEQYF
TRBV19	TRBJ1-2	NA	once	TGTGCCAGTAGTGACGGACGGAACTATGGCTACACCTTC	CASSDGRNYGYTF
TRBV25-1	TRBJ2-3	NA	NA	TGTGCCAGCAGTGATTGGGGGTTGGAGCGCACAGATACGCAGTATTTT	CASSDWGLERTDTQYF
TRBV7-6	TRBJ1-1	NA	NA	TGTGCCAGCAGCTTTCGCCAGGACACTGAAGCTTTCTTT	CASSFRQDTEAFF
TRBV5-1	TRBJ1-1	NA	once	TGCGCCAGCAGCTTGGGTTACTCACCGTTGAACACTGAAGCTTTCTTT	CASSLGYSPLNTEAFF
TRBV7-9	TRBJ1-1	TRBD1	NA	TGTGCCAGCAGCCCGGGACAGGGAGACACTGAAGCTTTCTTT	CASSPGQGDTEAFF
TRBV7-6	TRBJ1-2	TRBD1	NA	TGTGCCAGCAGCTCCCTGCCCCGAGGGACAGGGAGGGACTATGGCTACACCTTC	CASSSLPRGTGRDYGYTF
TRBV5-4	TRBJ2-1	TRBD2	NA	TGTGCCAGCAGCCCCACTAGCGGGGGGCTACACAATGAGCAGTTCTTC	CASSPTSGGLHNEQFF
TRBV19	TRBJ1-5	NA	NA	TGTGCCAGTAGTGACAGTGTCAGGCCCCAGCATTTT	CASSDSVRPQHF
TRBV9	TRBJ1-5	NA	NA	TGTGCCAGCAGCCCAACAGGAGCCCGAGGCAATCAGCCCCAGCATTTT	CASSPTGARGNQPQHF
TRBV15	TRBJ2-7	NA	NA	TGTGCCACCAGCAGAGGTACGACAGCCCACGAGCAGTACTTC	CATSRGTTAHEQYF
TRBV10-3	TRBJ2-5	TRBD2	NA	TGTGCCATCAGAGCGGGACTCTCAAGGGAGACCCAGTACTTC	CAIRAGLSRETQYF
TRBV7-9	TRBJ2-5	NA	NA	TGTGCCAGCCGGGACTCTCTTAGGGAGACCCAGTACTTC	CASRDSLRETQYF